This T cell receptor (beta chain) was obtained from a study of human T cells and chemical hapten exposure. General study findings and limits: TCRs above 1 in 1000 frequency did not change with DPC sensitization.

The CDR3 totals 13 residues. Trimming shortened V by 5 bases and J by 6 bases, and 13 bases separated the two germline ends. Germline lookup yields CDR1 MDHEN and CDR2 SYDVKM. One entry per CDR3 protein, called by TCRdb with MiXCR from the RACE reads. The repertoire holds under 400,000 distinct CDR3 sequences, with approximately 5.1% as singletons. This clonotype was counted between two and nine times. Its antigen remains unidentified. The time point was: pre-sensitization, week 0. Treatment: therapeutic diphenylcyclopropenone sensitization with weekly scalp DPC. RNA extraction used unfractionated whole blood as the source of total RNA.

The chain couples TRBV28 to TRBJ1-1; no definite D call. The clonotype was recovered from a woman in her fifties or sixties with alopecia areata. Some clones in this sample may be carry-over from other donors' samples. The sample here was whole blood, taken in connection with sensitization to the hapten diphenylcyclopropenone (DPC). This chain's CDR3 is CASSPPWVPEAFF. In DNA form, the CDR3 reads TGTGCCAGCAGTCCGCCGTGGGTCCCTGAAGCTTTCTTT.